This T cell receptor (beta chain) was obtained from a study of T cell responses to AZD1222 COVID-19 vaccine. Study-wide points: Dominant at 160-218 and 743-854, vaccine-associated CD4 TCRs also spanned spike. Close to half of spike-specific TCRs reportedly recognize unmutated variant regions. Without day 14 samples, only post-peak T cell repertoires were studied.

Pooled in the analysis were second doses at about 4 or about 12 weeks. Note on this clone: Its antigen is unknown.

Sequencing was performed with immunoSEQ multiplex PCR; in TCRdb, only in-frame clones are kept and a portion is missing. The table has 100,000 to 140,000 clones, 70% to 90% seen once. The CDR3 is made up of 15 amino acids. Trimming cost V 2 bases and J 0 bases; bases outside gene matches: 2. Germline V lookup: CDR1 SGHNT, CDR2 YYREEE (reference sequence). This receptor was obtained from an adult who received the AZD1222 COVID-19 vaccine. This sample comprised peripheral blood, obtained 28 days after the second AZD1222 dose. V usage is TRBV5-4 and J usage is TRBJ1-3; 7 bases align to TRBD1. In nucleotides, the CDR3 is TGTGCCAGCAGCTTAGGGGACAGCTCTGGAAACACCATATATTTT. This encodes CASSLGDSSGNTIYF. Based on the CDR3 plus reference TRBV5-4 and TRBJ1-3, the full variable domain is ETGVTQSPTHLIKTRGQQVTLRCSSQSGHNTVSWYQQALGQGPQFIFQYYREEENGRGNFPPRFSGLQFPNYSSELNVNALELDDSALYLCASSLGDSSGNTIYFGEGSWLTVV.